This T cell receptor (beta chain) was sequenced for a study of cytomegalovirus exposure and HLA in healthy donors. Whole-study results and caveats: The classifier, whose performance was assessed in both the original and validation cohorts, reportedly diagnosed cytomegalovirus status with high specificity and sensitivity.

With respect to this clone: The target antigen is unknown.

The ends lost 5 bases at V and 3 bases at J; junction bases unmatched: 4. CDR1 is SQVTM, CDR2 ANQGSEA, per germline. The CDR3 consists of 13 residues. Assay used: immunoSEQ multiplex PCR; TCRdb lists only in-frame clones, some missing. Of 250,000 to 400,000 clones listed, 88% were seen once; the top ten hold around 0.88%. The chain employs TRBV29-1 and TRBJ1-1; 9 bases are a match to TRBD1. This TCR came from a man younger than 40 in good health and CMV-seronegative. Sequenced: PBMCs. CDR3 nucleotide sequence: TGCAGCGTTTCGACAGGGGGGGACACTGAAGCTTTCTTT. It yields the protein CSVSTGGDTEAFF.